The 30 T cell receptor beta chains presented below share a single source sample, sequenced in a study of cytomegalovirus exposure and HLA in healthy donors. TCRdb's copy holds only in-frame clones and misses some; the assay was immunoSEQ multiplex PCR. The sample has 200,000 to 250,000 clones, 80% to 90% seen once; the top ten hold around 3%. Sample: PBMCs. These receptors came from a woman in her late teens or twenties in good health and CMV-seronegative.

J is TRBJ2-1 and V is TRBV10-3; 12 nucleotides match TRBD2. Germline CDR1 ENHRY, CDR2 SYGVKD. CDR3 size: 16 residues. J was trimmed by 4 bases and V by 3 bases; bases with no gene match: 4. CDR3 in amino acids: CAISEELAGGYNEQFF. The CDR3 nucleotides are TGTGCCATCAGTGAAGAGCTAGCGGGGGGGTACAATGAGCAGTTCTTC.

This rearrangement joins TRBV11-2 to TRBJ2-7; the match to TRBD1 covers 7 bases. CDR1 is SGHAT, CDR2 FQNNGV, per germline. The CDR3 covers 16 residues. The junction had 12 bases not matched to a gene; V was cut back by 5 bases and J by 2 bases. For the CDR3, the DNA is TGTGCCAGCAGCCCACCCCAAGACAGGGTAGCCTACGAGCAGTACTTC. It translates to CASSPPQDRVAYEQYF. The full variable domain, in which reference TRBV11-2 and TRBJ2-7 provide the parts outside the CDR3, is EAGVAQSPRYKIIEKRQSVAFWCNPISGHATLYWYQQILGQGPKLLIQFQNNGVVDDSQLPKDRFSAERLKGVDSTLKIQPAKLEDSAVYLCASSPPQDRVAYEQYFGPGTRLTVT.

The genes are TRBV18 and TRBJ2-3; D gene uncertain. Germline V lookup: CDR1 KGHSH, CDR2 LQKENI. V was clipped by 3 bases and J by 4 bases, with 2 bases between them. CDR3 length: 11 residues. The CDR3 spells CASSPSDTQYF. Written as DNA, the CDR3 is TGTGCCAGCTCACCCTCAGATACGCAGTATTTT.

Written as DNA, the CDR3 is TGTGCCAGCAGATCGGGACAGGGTCACAATGAGCAGTTCTTC. It specifies CASRSGQGHNEQFF. This chain uses TRBV6-6 with TRBJ2-1, with 9 bases fitting TRBD1. Trimming removed 6 bases from V and 5 bases from J; junction bases left unmatched: 5. This CDR3 spans 14 amino acids. Germline CDR1 and CDR2: MNHNY and SVGAGI (reference sequence).

The chain recombines TRBV5-4 with TRBJ2-7, with a possible D match to TRBD1 (6 bases). Between the trimmed V and J ends, which lost 0 bases and 2 bases, there was a span of 12 bases. This CDR3 comprises 15 residues. CDR1 is SGHNT, CDR2 YYREEE, per germline (reference sequence). The CDR3 coding sequence is TGTGCCAGCAGCTTGGCCGGGACATCTGCCTACGAGCAGTACTTC. As protein: CASSLAGTSAYEQYF.

The chain has TRBV29-1 and TRBJ1-1; D gene uncertain. Trimming removed 3 bases at V and 0 bases at J, with 8 bases between. CDR1 and CDR2 from the germline V gene are SQVTM and ANQGSEA. This CDR3 region has 13 residues. The CDR3 loop is CSVDEAVNTEAFF. The DNA for the CDR3 is TGCAGCGTTGATGAGGCGGTGAACACTGAAGCTTTCTTT.

The chain employs TRBV6-5 and TRBJ2-1; D perhaps matches TRBD2 (5 bases). Germline loops: CDR1 MNHEY, CDR2 SVGAGI. V dropped 9 bases and J dropped 7 bases, with 16 bases sitting between them. CDR3 length: 13 amino acids. CDR3 protein: CASKSIAWNEQFF. DNA for the CDR3: TGTGCCAGTAAGTCGATAGCGTGGAATGAGCAGTTCTTC.

The rearrangement uses TRBV5-1 and TRBJ1-5; TRBD1 matches at 9 bases. The CDR3 is 13 residues long. Trimming at V came to 4 bases and at J to 6 bases, leaving 2 bases not matched to a gene. Germline lookup yields CDR1 SGHRS and CDR2 YFSETQ. The CDR3 protein is CASSMDRGQPQHF. The CDR3 nucleotides read TGCGCCAGCAGCATGGACAGGGGTCAGCCCCAGCATTTT.

CDR3 region: CSASSEETQYF. CDR3 nucleotide sequence: TGCAGTGCTAGCTCTGAAGAGACCCAGTACTTC. The chain combines TRBV20-1 with TRBJ2-5; the D is unclear. V lost 3 bases and J 3 bases, leaving 5 bases between the germline ends. Germline V gene lookup returns CDR1 DFQATT and CDR2 SNEGSKA (reference sequence). The CDR3 has 11 amino acids.

The V and J genes are TRBV6-1 and TRBJ1-5; perhaps TRBD1 as D (5 bases). Trimming removed 0 bases from V and 7 bases from J, with 13 bases in between. Germline values: CDR1 MNHNS, CDR2 SASEGT. The CDR3 consists of 15 residues. In DNA, the CDR3 is TGTGCCAGCAGTGAAGCGCCAGGGCCCCTACAGCCCCAGCATTTT. It encodes CASSEAPGPLQPQHF.

The chain recombines TRBV5-1 with TRBJ2-7; D remains ambiguous. V shed 4 bases and J shed 6 bases, with 23 bases lying between them. Germline V gene lookup returns CDR1 SGHRS and CDR2 YFSETQ. The CDR3 is made up of 16 amino acids. CDR3 bases: TGCGCCAGCAGCCCGCAGCTCTCCGCGACGGGTTCCGAGCAGTACTTC. It translates to CASSPQLSATGSEQYF.

This clone was recorded once. The rearrangement links TRBV6-1 to TRBJ2-7; 7 bases fit TRBD2. CDR1 and CDR2 (germline): MNHNS, SASEGT. CDR3 length equals 16 residues. V lost 3 bases and J lost 5; bases outside the gene matches: 13. CDR3 coding DNA: TGTGCCAGCAGTGATAACCTAGCGGTTGTAGTGAACGAGCAGTACTTC. It yields the protein CASSDNLAVVVNEQYF.

The rearrangement links TRBV10-2 to TRBJ1-5; TRBD1 might be the D (6 bases). V was clipped by 0 bases and J by 6 bases, with 15 bases between them. The germline gives CDR1 WSHSY, CDR2 SAAADI. The CDR3 consists of 16 residues. In nucleotides, the CDR3 is TGCGCCAGCAGTGAGTCGGGGGGGCTTAGCGGTCAGCCCCAGCATTTT. It yields the protein CASSESGGLSGQPQHF.

This chain joins TRBV29-1 and TRBJ2-7; tentative D call: TRBD2 (5 bases). The CDR3 consists of 11 residues. The V and J ends lost 8 bases and 6 bases respectively, with 14 bases between them. In germline, CDR1 is SQVTM, CDR2 ANQGSEA. This CDR3 reads CSSLGAGEQYF. Here the CDR3 DNA reads TGCAGCTCCCTAGGCGCGGGCGAGCAGTACTTC.

The chain employs TRBV6-1 and TRBJ1-2; D is uncertain. The CDR3 has 12 residues. Germline V lookup: CDR1 MNHNS, CDR2 SASEGT. Trimming removed 5 bases from V and 10 bases from J, with 14 bases in between. The CDR3 loop is CASSSRIGVYTF. The CDR3 bases are TGTGCCAGCAGTTCGAGGATCGGAGTCTACACCTTC.

This clone was seen a few times. The chain joins TRBV5-1 to TRBJ1-3; D is possibly TRBD1 (6 bases). V was cut by 4 bases and J by 0 bases, with 11 bases left in between. This CDR3 is 15 amino acids long. From germline, CDR1 is SGHRS and CDR2 YFSETQ. CDR3 region: CASSLADSSGNTIYF. The CDR3 bases are TGCGCCAGCAGCCTCGCGGACAGCTCTGGAAACACCATATATTTT.

This chain uses TRBV28 with TRBJ1-2; 8 positions match TRBD1. CDR1 is MDHEN and CDR2 is SYDVKM in the germline V gene. Germline trimming cut 6 bases from V and 4 bases from J; bases unmatched to any gene: 13. The CDR3 totals 16 residues. The CDR3 loop is CASSLDTGGMFYGYTF. The CDR3 bases are TGTGCCAGCAGCCTCGATACAGGGGGAATGTTCTATGGCTACACCTTC.

The chain employs TRBV15 and TRBJ1-5; D uncertain. The germline gives CDR1 LNHNV, CDR2 YYDKDF (reference sequence). This CDR3 is built from 15 residues. With 3 bases removed from V and 5 bases from J, the gap between germline ends came to 14 bases. The CDR3 protein is CATSRGISSDQPQHF. CDR3 nucleotide sequence: TGTGCCACCAGCAGGGGTATTTCAAGCGATCAGCCCCAGCATTTT.

The chain uses TRBV4-1 and TRBJ1-4; D is unresolved. Germline V lookup: CDR1 MGHRA, CDR2 YSYEKL. The CDR3 is 17 residues long. Between the trimmed V and J ends, which lost 6 bases and 16 bases, there was a span of 33 bases. CDR3 nucleotides: TGCGCCAGCAGTCCTACGATACCGGGGATCCGGACCCGGTTCGAGTTTTTT. The encoded protein is CASSPTIPGIRTRFEFF.

This chain uses TRBV5-1 with TRBJ1-4; 7 positions match TRBD1. Unmatched junction bases numbered 3, after V lost 4 bases and J lost 3 bases. CDR1 SGHRS and CDR2 YFSETQ come from the germline V gene. This CDR3 has 14 residues. Here the CDR3 DNA reads TGCGCCAGCAGCGGGGGACAGCCTAATGAAAAACTGTTTTTT. It encodes CASSGGQPNEKLFF.

The genes are TRBV28 and TRBJ2-5; 8 bases map to TRBD1. CDR3 length equals 13 residues. CDR1 MDHEN and CDR2 SYDVKM come from the germline V gene. Trimming at V came to 5 bases and at J to 7 bases, leaving 6 bases not matched to a gene. This CDR3 reads CASSPGTGGTQYF. For the CDR3, the DNA is TGTGCCAGCAGTCCCGGGACAGGAGGGACCCAGTACTTC.

This chain uses TRBV11-2 with TRBJ2-7; D may be TRBD2 (5 bases). V lost 0 bases to trimming and J lost 5 bases, with 11 bases between them. CDR3 length: 14 amino acids. The germline V gene encodes CDR1 SGHAT and CDR2 FQNNGV. In DNA, the CDR3 is TGTGCCAGCAGCTTAGATTTGGGAGTTAACGAGCAGTACTTC. Translation: CASSLDLGVNEQYF.

The CDR3: CASSLRGVRVSDTQYF. The CDR3 nucleotides read TGTGCCAGCAGCTTGCGGGGAGTCCGAGTCTCAGATACGCAGTATTTT. The chain couples TRBV5-7 to TRBJ2-3; tentative D call: TRBD2 (5 bases). TRBV5-7 is given ORF status, its function remaining uncertain. Trimming cost V 1 base and J 4 bases, with 16 bases left between them. The CDR3 extends over 16 amino acids.

The CDR3 region is CASNPGETLFPDTQYF. As DNA, the CDR3 is TGCGCCAGTAATCCGGGTGAGACTCTCTTCCCAGATACGCAGTATTTT. The chain couples TRBV4-1 to TRBJ2-3, with unresolved D. Per germline, CDR1 MGHRA and CDR2 YSYEKL. The CDR3 covers 16 residues. Trimming stripped 9 bases from V and 4 bases from J, with 23 bases between.

This rearrangement joins TRBV14 to TRBJ2-1; 8 bases are a match to TRBD1. Looked up from germline, CDR1 is SGHDN and CDR2 is FVKESK. The CDR3 loop spans 13 amino acids. After removal of 8 bases from V and 4 bases from J, the junction contained 4 bases not matched to a gene. The CDR3 region has the DNA TGTGCCAGCCGGGACAGGAGTTACAATGAGCAGTTCTTC. It specifies CASRDRSYNEQFF.

This clone has more than one count but fewer than ten. The rearrangement uses TRBV6-1 and TRBJ2-3; TRBD2 agrees at 11 bases. Germline CDR1 MNHNS, CDR2 SASEGT. Trimming cost V 4 bases and J 5 bases; bases outside gene matches: 5. CDR3 length equals 15 residues. This CDR3 reads CASSVLAGEVDTQYF. In DNA form, the CDR3 reads TGTGCCAGCAGTGTACTAGCGGGAGAGGTAGATACGCAGTATTTT.

This clone was counted only a few times. J is TRBJ2-7 and V is TRBV4-2, with 9 bases matching TRBD2. V gave up 0 bases and J gave up 2 bases; unmatched junction bases: 2. CDR3 size: 15 residues. Germline CDR1 LGHNA, CDR2 YNFKEQ. Written as DNA, the CDR3 is TGTGCCAGCAGCCAAGAAGCGGGAGGCGCCTACGAGCAGTACTTC. Translating it yields CASSQEAGGAYEQYF.

The chain joins TRBV28 to TRBJ2-1, with a weak D call TRBD2 (6 bases). Trimming stripped 6 bases from V and 3 bases from J, with 15 bases between. Germline-derived CDR1 and CDR2 are MDHEN and SYDVKM. The CDR3 covers 15 residues. CDR3 sequence: CASRDVAVLYNEQFF. CDR3 DNA: TGTGCCAGCAGGGACGTAGCGGTGCTCTACAATGAGCAGTTCTTC.

The V and J genes are TRBV30 and TRBJ1-2, with D possibly TRBD1 on 6 matching bases. The ends were cut back, 6 bases at V and 6 bases at J, with 23 bases in the middle. Looked up from germline, CDR1 is GTSNPN and CDR2 is SVGIG (reference sequence). The CDR3 has 15 amino acids. For the CDR3, the DNA is TGTGCCTGCCCTCCCGGGGGGGTGGAGGGGGATGGCTACACCTTC. Its translation: CACPPGGVEGDGYTF. Drawing the rest from reference TRBV30 and TRBJ1-2, the complete variable domain is SQTIHQWPATLVQPVGSPLSLECTVEGTSNPNLYWYRQAAGRGLQLLFYSVGIGQISSEVPQNLSASRPQDRQFILSSKKLLLSDSGFYLCACPPGGVEGDGYTFGSGTRLTVV.

The J gene is TRBJ2-6, the V gene TRBV28; TRBD1 aligns across 7 bases. This CDR3 is 16 amino acids long. V shed 6 bases, J shed 0 bases, and the junction held 5 bases outside the gene matches. Germline V lookup: CDR1 MDHEN, CDR2 SYDVKM. CDR3 region: CASRLGQTSGANVLTF. The CDR3 DNA sequence: TGTGCCAGCAGACTGGGACAGACCTCTGGGGCCAACGTCCTGACTTTC.